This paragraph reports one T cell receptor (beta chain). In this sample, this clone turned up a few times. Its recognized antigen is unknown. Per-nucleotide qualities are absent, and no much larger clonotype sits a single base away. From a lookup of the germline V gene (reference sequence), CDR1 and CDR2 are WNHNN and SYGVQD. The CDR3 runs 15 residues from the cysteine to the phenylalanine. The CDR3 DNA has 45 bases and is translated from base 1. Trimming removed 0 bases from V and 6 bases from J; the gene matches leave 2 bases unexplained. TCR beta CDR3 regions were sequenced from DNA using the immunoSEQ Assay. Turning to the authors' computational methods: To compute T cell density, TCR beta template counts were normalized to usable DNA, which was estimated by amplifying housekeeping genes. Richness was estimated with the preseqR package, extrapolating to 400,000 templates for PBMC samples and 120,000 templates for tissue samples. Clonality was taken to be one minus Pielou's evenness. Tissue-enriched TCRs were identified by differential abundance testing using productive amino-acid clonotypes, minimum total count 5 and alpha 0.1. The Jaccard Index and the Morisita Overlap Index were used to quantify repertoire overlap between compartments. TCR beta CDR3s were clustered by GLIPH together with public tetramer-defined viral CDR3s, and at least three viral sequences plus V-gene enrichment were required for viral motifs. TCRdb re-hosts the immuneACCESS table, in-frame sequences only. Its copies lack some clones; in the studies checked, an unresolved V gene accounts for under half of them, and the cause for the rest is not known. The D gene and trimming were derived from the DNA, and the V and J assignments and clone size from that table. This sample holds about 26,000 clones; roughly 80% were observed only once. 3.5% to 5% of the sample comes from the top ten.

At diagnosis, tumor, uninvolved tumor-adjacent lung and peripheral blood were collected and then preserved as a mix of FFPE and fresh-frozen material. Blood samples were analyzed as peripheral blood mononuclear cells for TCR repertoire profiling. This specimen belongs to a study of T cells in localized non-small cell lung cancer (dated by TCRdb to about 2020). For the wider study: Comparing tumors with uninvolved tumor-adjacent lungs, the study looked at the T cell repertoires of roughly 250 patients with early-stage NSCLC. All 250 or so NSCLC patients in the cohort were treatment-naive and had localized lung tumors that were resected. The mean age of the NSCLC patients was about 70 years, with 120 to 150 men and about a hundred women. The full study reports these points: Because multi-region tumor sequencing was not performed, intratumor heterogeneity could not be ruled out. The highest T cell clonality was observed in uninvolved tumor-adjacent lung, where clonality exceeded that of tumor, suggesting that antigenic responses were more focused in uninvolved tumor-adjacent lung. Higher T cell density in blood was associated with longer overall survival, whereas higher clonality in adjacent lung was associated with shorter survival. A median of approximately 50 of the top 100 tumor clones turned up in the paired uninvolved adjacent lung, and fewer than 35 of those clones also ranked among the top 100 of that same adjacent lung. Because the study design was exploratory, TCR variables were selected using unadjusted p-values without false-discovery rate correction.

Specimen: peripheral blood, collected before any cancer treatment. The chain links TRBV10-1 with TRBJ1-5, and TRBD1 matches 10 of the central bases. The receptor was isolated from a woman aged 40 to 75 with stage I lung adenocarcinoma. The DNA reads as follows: TGCGCCAGCAGTGAGTCGGGACAGGGGACTCAGCCCCAGCATTTT. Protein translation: CASSESGQGTQPQHF.